The rows below give T cell receptor beta chains drawn from one sample of a study of early T cells in non-severe SARS-CoV-2 infection. In TCRdb, the 5' RACE reads were re-called with MiXCR into one record per CDR3 protein. In the table there are roughly 80,000 distinct CDR3 sequences, 5.5% to 7.5% of which are singletons. Sequencing input: whole blood. These TCRs come from an adult who was a healthcare worker with PCR-confirmed SARS-CoV-2 infection or an uninfected control (not recorded which). Both conserved end residues are part of each CDR3. The D gene is left open where the match is weak. Clone size, where shown, is once, few, many, or a class for clones that have expanded.

j_call d_call clone_size v_call cdr3_aa cdr3_nt
TRBJ1-4 - many TRBV10-3 CAISDSEKLFF TGTGCCATCAGTGATTCTGAAAAACTGTTTTTT
TRBJ1-6 - - TRBV25-1 CASTSSYNSPLHF TGTGCCAGCACCAGCTCCTATAATTCACCCCTCCATTTT
TRBJ1-6 - many TRBV7-8 CASSFLNSPLHF TGTGCCAGCAGCTTCTTGAATTCACCCCTCCACTTT
TRBJ2-5 TRBD2 few TRBV25-1 CASSESKGEGYAQETQYF TGTGCCAGCAGTGAATCCAAAGGGGAGGGTTACGCCCAAGAGACCCAGTACTTC
TRBJ2-5 - few TRBV19 CASGNGAQETQYF TGTGCCAGTGGTAACGGGGCGCAAGAGACCCAGTACTTC
TRBJ2-3 - - TRBV5-1 CASSSRSYTDTQYF TGCGCCAGCAGCTCACGCAGCTACACAGATACGCAGTATTTT
TRBJ2-1 - few TRBV12-2 CASRLALDRGYNEQFF TGTGCAAGTCGCTTAGCGCTAGACAGGGGATACAATGAGCAGTTCTTC
TRBJ2-7 TRBD2 few TRBV7-2 CASSLGSGSTYEQYF TGTGCCAGCAGCTTAGGTAGCGGGAGTACCTACGAGCAGTACTTC
TRBJ1-6 TRBD1 few TRBV20-1 CSARRDRDSPLHF TGCAGTGCTAGAAGGGACAGAGATTCACCCCTCCACTTT
TRBJ1-2 - many TRBV4-1 CASSQGVQDRYGYTF TGCGCCAGCAGCCAAGGGGTACAGGACCGCTATGGCTACACCTTC
TRBJ2-2 TRBD2 - TRBV5-5 CASSLVASGSITGELFF TGTGCCAGCAGCTTGGTGGCTAGCGGGAGTATCACCGGGGAGCTGTTTTTT
TRBJ1-5 TRBD1 - TRBV7-2 CASSLKSGTGYSNQPQHF TGTGCCAGCAGCTTAAAATCCGGGACAGGGTATAGCAATCAGCCCCAGCATTTT
TRBJ1-3 - many TRBV2 CASSPTNGNTIYF TGTGCCAGCAGTCCGACTAATGGAAACACCATATATTTT
TRBJ1-3 TRBD1 - TRBV5-6 CASSRQGFGNTIYF TGTGCCAGCAGCCGACAGGGGTTTGGAAACACCATATATTTT